This passage covers 23 T cell receptor beta chains from one sample sequenced in a study of neurological immune-mediated disorders. TCRdb reprocessed the 5' RACE reads with MiXCR, giving one entry per CDR3 protein. The sample holds about 46,000 distinct CDR3 sequences; approximately 2.8% are singletons and the top ten take over 13%. Sequenced input: PBMCs. The source of these receptors is a woman aged 45-60 years with multiple sclerosis.

This clonotype has at least ten counts. This chain links TRBV5-6 with TRBJ2-7, with TRBD2 matching over 10 bases. The CDR3 is made up of 16 amino acids. The germline CDR1 and CDR2 sequences are SGHDT and YYEEEE. Trimming took 2 bases from V and 7 from J; bases not matched to a gene: 12. The chain's CDR3 is CASSLGLAGAVGEQYF. The CDR3 DNA follows: TGTGCCAGCAGCTTAGGTCTAGCGGGAGCGGTTGGAGAGCAGTACTTC.

Ten or more counts support this clonotype. This chain uses TRBV6-2 or TRBV6-3 with TRBJ2-7, with D perhaps TRBD2 (6 bases). The CDR3 has 15 amino acids. V was clipped by 4 bases and J by 4 bases, with 17 bases between them. CDR1 is MNHEY, CDR2 SVGEGT, per germline. CDR3 sequence reads: CASSSTGTPPYEQYF. CDR3 DNA sequence: TGTGCCAGCAGTTCAACCGGGACTCCTCCATACGAGCAGTACTTC.

With respect to this clonotype: A much larger clone differs from this one at a single base, so this may be a read error. V usage is TRBV20-1 and J usage is TRBJ2-3; 7 bases align to TRBD2. This CDR3 region has 13 residues. Germline assignment: CDR1 DFQATT and CDR2 SNEGSKA (reference sequence). V lost 7 bases and J lost 3; bases outside the gene matches: 7. The CDR3 DNA follows: TGCAGTGTAGGAAGGACTAGTACAGATACGCAGTATTTT. As protein: CSVGRTSTDTQYF.

At least ten counts were recorded for this clonotype. This sequence joins TRBV10-2 and TRBJ1-2, with D unresolved. The V end was cut by 2 bases, the J end by 0 bases, with 4 bases between. The CDR3 loop spans 13 amino acids. CDR1 is WSHSY, CDR2 SAAADI, per germline. The CDR3 loop is CASSEGTNYGYTF. The CDR3 DNA reads TGCGCCAGCAGTGAGGGGACTAACTATGGCTACACCTTC.

This clonotype was observed at least ten times. V gene TRBV25-1 combines with J gene TRBJ2-5; either TRBD1 or TRBD2 may fit D (6 bases each). CDR1 is MGHDK and CDR2 is SYGVNS in the germline V gene. V lost 2 bases, J lost 2 bases, and 12 bases lay in between. This CDR3 spans 15 amino acids. CDR3 coding DNA: TGTGCCAGCAGTGAAGGGGGGCGAGGGCAAGAGACCCAGTACTTC. This gives the protein CASSEGGRGQETQYF. Full variable domain (rest looked up from reference TRBV25-1 and TRBJ2-5): EADIYQTPRYLVIGTGKKITLECSQTMGHDKMYWYQQDPGMELHLIHYSYGVNSTEKGDLSSESTVSRIRTEHFPLTLESARPSHTSQYLCASSEGGRGQETQYFGPGTRLLVL.

This clonotype was counted at least ten times. This chain connects TRBV20-1 to TRBJ1-6, with unresolved D. Trimming left V 3 bases short and J 0 bases short, with 12 bases between. Germline values: CDR1 DFQATT, CDR2 SNEGSKA (reference sequence). This CDR3 is built from 16 residues. CDR3 region: CSASVTFPSYNSPLHF. The CDR3 DNA is TGCAGTGCTAGTGTGACATTCCCCTCCTATAATTCACCCCTCCACTTT.

This clonotype was seen ten or more times. CDR3 sequence reads: CSVEDPGNTEAFF. The DNA of the CDR3 is TGCAGCGTTGAAGATCCAGGGAATACTGAAGCTTTCTTT. The chain is built from TRBV29-1 and TRBJ1-1; D possibly corresponds to TRBD1 (5 bases). CDR1 SQVTM and CDR2 ANQGSEA come from the germline V gene. V was clipped by 0 bases and J by 5 bases, with 10 bases between them. The CDR3 is 13 residues long. Full variable domain (remainder filled in from reference TRBV29-1 and TRBJ1-1): SAVISQKPSRDICQRGTSLTIQCQVDSQVTMMFWYRQQPGQSLTLIATANQGSEATYESGFVIDKFPISRPNLTFSTLTVSNMSPEDSSIYLCSVEDPGNTEAFFGQGTRLTVV.

In the case of this clonotype: Possible read error: a much larger clone is one base away. This chain links TRBV5-1 with TRBJ2-1; 10 bases agree with TRBD1. The CDR3 is 14 amino acids. With 0 bases clipped from V and 6 bases from J, the junction kept 0 bases outside the gene matches. Germline lookup yields CDR1 SGHRS and CDR2 YFSETQ. The CDR3 region has the DNA TGCGCCAGCAGCTTGGGGACAGGGGGCAATGAGCAGTTCTTC. It is translated as CASSLGTGGNEQFF.

In its sample, this clonotype was seen many times. The rearrangement joins TRBV11-3 to TRBJ2-7; D unclear. The CDR3 spans 13 residues. V was shortened by 5 bases and J by 5 bases, with 13 bases between the two germline ends. Germline V gene sequence: CDR1 SGHNT, CDR2 YENEEA. The chain's CDR3 is CASSLLDGNEQYF. The CDR3 DNA reads as TGTGCCAGCAGCCTTCTGGACGGAAACGAGCAGTACTTC.

This clonotype was detected ten times or more. This chain uses TRBV7-2 with TRBJ1-2; no clear D. This CDR3 spans 14 amino acids. The germline V gene encodes CDR1 SGHTA and CDR2 FQGNSA. The V and J ends lost 0 bases and 2 bases respectively, with 7 bases between them. The CDR3 DNA reads as TGTGCCAGCAGCTTAGCGACAAACAACTATGGCTACACCTTC. Its translation: CASSLATNNYGYTF.

This clonotype was observed many times. V and J are TRBV5-1 and TRBJ2-5; TRBD2 matches 9 bases. The CDR3 consists of 17 residues. Per germline, CDR1 SGHRS and CDR2 YFSETQ. J lost 4 bases, V lost 4 bases, and 14 bases had no gene match. CDR3 coding DNA: TGCGCCAGCAGCCAAAATAGCGGGAGTGGAACCGGAGAGACCCAGTACTTC. It specifies CASSQNSGSGTGETQYF.

There are many counts of this clonotype. The V and J genes are TRBV7-9 and TRBJ1-2, with a tentative D call TRBD1 (5 bases). Germline V gene sequence: CDR1 SEHNR, CDR2 FQNEAQ (reference sequence). Trimming cost V 1 base and J 5 bases, with 11 bases left between them. This CDR3 is built from 14 residues. The CDR3 loop is CASSLGGEGYGYTF. For the CDR3, the DNA is TGTGCCAGCAGCTTAGGAGGGGAAGGGTATGGCTACACCTTC.

The sample holds many counts of this clonotype. The CDR3 loop is CASSYSVPGTSGPSGTDTQYF. For the CDR3, the DNA is TGTGCCAGCAGTTACTCCGTCCCCGGGACTAGCGGGCCCAGTGGTACAGATACGCAGTATTTT. The chain uses TRBV6-5 and TRBJ2-3, with 12 bases lining up with TRBD2. The CDR3 sequence is 21 residues long. Germline assignment: CDR1 MNHEY and CDR2 SVGAGI. Trimming took 0 bases from V and 3 from J; bases not matched to a gene: 16.

This clonotype was detected ten times or more. The rearrangement joins TRBV6-1 to TRBJ2-7, with D perhaps TRBD2 (6 bases). Per the germline V gene, CDR1 is MNHNS and CDR2 is SASEGT. The CDR3 spans 12 residues. V was clipped by 7 bases and J by 5 bases, with 12 bases between them. Here the CDR3 reads CASTMGGNEQYV. The CDR3 nucleotides are TGTGCCAGCACCATGGGGGGTAACGAGCAGTACGTC.

This clonotype was picked up many times. The CDR3: CASSLGLPPSGHEQFF. CDR3 coding DNA: TGTGCCAGCAGCTTGGGGTTGCCCCCATCGGGCCATGAGCAGTTCTTC. The rearrangement joins TRBV7-6 to TRBJ2-1; D not resolved. Germline-derived CDR1 and CDR2 are SGHVS and FNYEAQ. The CDR3 runs 16 residues. With 3 bases removed from V and 8 bases from J, the gap between germline ends came to 20 bases.

This clonotype has ten or more counts. In DNA, the CDR3 is TGCGCCAGCAGTATGGGAGCTACGAACACCGGGGAGCTGTTTTTT. Translating gives CASSMGATNTGELFF. The chain couples TRBV5-1 to TRBJ2-2, with a weak D call TRBD2 (5 bases). Germline V gene sequence: CDR1 SGHRS, CDR2 YFSETQ. Trimming pared 5 bases from V and 0 bases from J, leaving 11 bases between. CDR3 length: 15 residues. The full variable domain, its missing parts supplied by reference TRBV5-1 and TRBJ2-2, is KAGVTQTPRYLIKTRGQQVTLSCSPISGHRSVSWYQQTPGQGLQFLFEYFSETQRNKGNFPGRFSGRQFSNSRSEMNVSTLELGDSALYLCASSMGATNTGELFFGEGSRLTVL.

This clonotype showed up many times. This chain links TRBV6-6 with TRBJ2-5; 9 bases align to TRBD2. The germline CDR1 and CDR2 sequences are MNHNY and SVGAGI (reference sequence). CDR3 length: 16 amino acids. V shed 0 bases and J 5 bases; nucleotides not matched to a gene: 7. CDR3 amino acids: CASSYSPSGDLETQYF. In DNA, the CDR3 is TGTGCCAGCAGTTACTCACCTAGCGGGGATTTGGAGACCCAGTACTTC.

The table lists this clonotype with many counts. The chain uses TRBV7-9 and TRBJ2-1, with a weak D call TRBD2 (5 bases). The CDR3 consists of 14 residues. The germline V gene encodes CDR1 SEHNR and CDR2 FQNEAQ (reference sequence). Trimming left V 1 base short and J 7 bases short, with 11 bases between. CDR3 nucleotides: TGTGCCAGCAGCTTAGTAACGGGAAGGAATGAGCAGTTCTTC. Protein product: CASSLVTGRNEQFF.

This clonotype was found many times. The chain joins TRBV7-9 to TRBJ1-3; 9 bases agree with TRBD1. The CDR3 spans 16 residues. V dropped 5 bases and J dropped 1; count of bases not matched to a gene: 6. CDR1 SEHNR and CDR2 FQNEAQ come from the germline V gene (reference sequence). The CDR3 nucleotides read TGTGCCAGCAGCACCATACAGGGGGCGTCTGGAAACACCATATATTTT. Its translation: CASSTIQGASGNTIYF.

This clonotype has a count of ten or more. The V and J genes are TRBV3-1 and TRBJ2-7; D may be TRBD1 or TRBD2 (6 bases each). Trimming stripped 4 bases from V and 2 bases from J, with 12 bases between. Germline assignment: CDR1 LGHDT and CDR2 YNNKEL (reference sequence). The CDR3 totals 14 residues. The CDR3 DNA sequence: TGTGCCAGCAGCCGCGGGGCAGGGGCCTACGAGCAGTACTTC. Protein product: CASSRGAGAYEQYF.

This clonotype has at least ten counts. The J gene is TRBJ2-1, the V gene TRBV5-1; D may be TRBD1 (5 bases). The CDR3 totals 14 residues. The V gene's germline CDR1 is SGHRS and CDR2 YFSETQ. Trimming removed 4 bases at V and 0 bases at J, with 8 bases between. The CDR3 DNA sequence: TGCGCCAGCAGCCTACAGGTCTCCTACAATGAGCAGTTCTTC. Its protein product is CASSLQVSYNEQFF.

The table lists this clonotype with many counts. V is TRBV20-1 and J is TRBJ2-3; 8 nucleotides agree with TRBD2. The CDR3 extends over 16 amino acids. CDR1 is DFQATT and CDR2 is SNEGSKA in the germline V gene (reference sequence). V lost 3 bases, J lost 0 bases, and 8 bases stayed unmatched. This CDR3 reads CSASRTSRSSTDTQYF. The CDR3 DNA reads TGCAGTGCTAGCCGGACTAGCAGATCTAGCACAGATACGCAGTATTTT.

This clonotype was observed at least ten times. The V and J genes are TRBV20-1 and TRBJ2-5; D not certain. The germline gives CDR1 DFQATT, CDR2 SNEGSKA (reference sequence). The CDR3 has 12 amino acids. The V end lost 5 bases, the J end lost 5 bases, and 12 bases lay between the germline ends. The CDR3 DNA reads TGCAGTGCTCCGGGCCAGGCCGAGACCCAGTACTTC. Protein: CSAPGQAETQYF.